What follows are 26 T cell receptor beta chains derived from one specimen sequenced in a study of T cell responses to AZD1222 COVID-19 vaccine. Here immunoSEQ multiplex PCR was the method, and the copy in TCRdb shows in-frame clones only, minus some. This sample has 70,000 to 95,000 clones, with roughly nine tenths found just once. The sample was peripheral blood, taken 28 days after the second AZD1222 dose. The receptors here all came from an adult who received the AZD1222 COVID-19 vaccine.

V usage is TRBV12-5 and J usage is TRBJ1-1; D uncertain. This CDR3 contains 16 residues. Germline-derived CDR1 and CDR2 are LGHNT and FRNRAP. Trimming shortened V by 0 bases and J by 3 bases, and 14 bases separated the two germline ends. The CDR3 DNA sequence: TGTGCTAGTGGTTTGGTACTCGGGCCATCGGACACTGAAGCTTTCTTT. It specifies CASGLVLGPSDTEAFF.

The rearrangement links TRBV18 to TRBJ1-5; no reliable D call. The CDR3 has 15 amino acids. Germline-derived CDR1 and CDR2 are KGHSH and LQKENI. Trimming shortened V by 2 bases and J by 5 bases, and 13 bases separated the two germline ends. This CDR3 reads CASSPSGSLDQPQHF. CDR3 DNA sequence: TGTGCCAGCTCACCATCTGGCAGCTTAGATCAGCCCCAGCATTTT. Drawing the rest from reference TRBV18 and TRBJ1-5, the complete variable domain is NAGVMQNPRHLVRRRGQEARLRCSPMKGHSHVYWYRQLPEEGLKFMVYLQKENIIDESGMPKERFSAEFPKEGPSILRIQQVVRGDSAAYFCASSPSGSLDQPQHFGDGTRLSIL.

This chain joins TRBV4-2 and TRBJ2-2; 7 nucleotides agree with TRBD1. The CDR3 covers 16 residues. The J segment lost 5 bases and the V segment lost 4 bases, leaving 10 bases of the junction unmatched. Germline CDR1 reads LGHNA; CDR2 reads YNFKEQ. The CDR3 spells CASSRTGTALTGELFF. As DNA, the CDR3 is TGTGCCAGCAGCCGAACCGGGACAGCGTTAACCGGGGAGCTGTTTTTT.

The chain joins TRBV6-5 to TRBJ2-2, with D perhaps matching TRBD1 or TRBD2 (6 bases each). Germline CDR1 is MNHEY and CDR2 is SVGAGI. The CDR3 sequence is 14 residues long. Trimming cost V 0 bases and J 6 bases, with 8 bases left between them. In DNA form, the CDR3 reads TGTGCCAGCAGTTACTCGGAGGGGGCCGGGGAGCTGTTTTTT. It specifies CASSYSEGAGELFF.

The V and J genes are TRBV7-6 and TRBJ1-4; D gene ambiguous. Per germline, CDR1 SGHVS and CDR2 FNYEAQ. V lost 2 bases, J lost 5 bases, and 12 bases lay in between. The CDR3 consists of 15 residues. The DNA of the CDR3 is TGTGCCAGCAGCTTAAGGCCGAGCGAGAATGAAAAACTGTTTTTT. The encoded protein is CASSLRPSENEKLFF.

The chain recombines TRBV11-2 with TRBJ2-3; D may be TRBD1 (5 bases). Germline V CDR1 and CDR2: SGHAT, FQNNGV. V lost 1 base, J lost 6 bases, and 14 bases lay in between. This CDR3 comprises 15 residues. The CDR3 DNA reads as TGTGCCAGCAGCTTAGGGACACCACTCTCGGATACGCAGTATTTT. The encoded protein is CASSLGTPLSDTQYF.

The CDR3 sequence: CASSPLAGDEQFF. DNA of the CDR3: TGTGCCAGCAGCCCCCTAGCTGGGGATGAGCAGTTCTTC. The chain joins TRBV9 to TRBJ2-1, with D maybe TRBD2 (5 bases). Between the trimmed V and J ends, which lost 4 bases and 8 bases, there was a span of 13 bases. Germline V CDR1 and CDR2: SGDLS, YYNGEE. The CDR3 consists of 13 residues. Full variable domain (missing parts from reference TRBV9 and TRBJ2-1): DSGVTQTPKHLITATGQRVTLRCSPRSGDLSVYWYQQSLDQGLQFLIQYYNGEERAKGNILERFSAQQFPDLHSELNLSSLELGDSALYFCASSPLAGDEQFFGPGTRLTVL.

The chain couples TRBV19 to TRBJ1-1; weak D call: TRBD1 (6 bases). This CDR3 is built from 13 residues. Germline V gene data show CDR1 as LNHDA and CDR2 as SQIVND (reference sequence). V was cut by 7 bases and J by 1 base, with 10 bases left in between. The CDR3 sequence is CASNAGANTEAFF. The CDR3 DNA sequence: TGTGCCAGTAACGCAGGGGCGAACACTGAAGCTTTCTTT.

The genes are TRBV19 and TRBJ1-6; D uncertain. V shed 5 bases and J shed 2 bases, with 7 bases lying between them. There are 14 residues in the CDR3. Germline lookup yields CDR1 LNHDA and CDR2 SQIVND (reference sequence). The chain's CDR3 is CASSPGPYNSPLHF. The CDR3 bases are TGTGCCAGTAGTCCCGGTCCCTATAATTCACCCCTCCACTTT.

This chain connects TRBV27 to TRBJ1-2; 7 bases map to TRBD1. This CDR3 has 17 residues. CDR1 and CDR2 from the germline V gene are MNHEY and SMNVEV (reference sequence). The trim removed 3 bases at V and 2 bases at J, leaving 12 bases unmatched. The CDR3 spells CASSFGRGQNQNYGYTF. CDR3 coding DNA: TGTGCCAGCAGTTTCGGACGGGGACAGAACCAGAACTATGGCTACACCTTC.

The chain couples TRBV19 to TRBJ1-5; 8 nucleotides agree with TRBD1. The CDR3 length is 15 residues. In germline, CDR1 is LNHDA, CDR2 SQIVND (reference sequence). The V segment lost 1 base and the J segment 4 bases; nucleotides outside the gene matches: 3. CDR3 protein: CASSIAGQGNQPQHF. CDR3 DNA: TGTGCCAGTAGTATAGCAGGACAGGGTAATCAGCCCCAGCATTTT.

V is TRBV4-3 and J is TRBJ2-1; TRBD2 matches at 8 bases. CDR3 length: 17 amino acids. V gave up 0 bases and J gave up 4 bases; unmatched junction bases: 8. CDR1 LGHNA and CDR2 YSLEER come from the germline V gene. The CDR3 is CASSQEWTSRGYNEQFF. The CDR3, as DNA: TGCGCCAGCAGCCAAGAATGGACTAGCCGAGGATACAATGAGCAGTTCTTC.

The J gene is TRBJ2-7, the V gene TRBV18; D perhaps matches TRBD2 (6 bases). CDR1 and CDR2 (germline): KGHSH, LQKENI. V lost 5 bases to trimming and J lost 3 bases, with 14 bases between them. The length of the CDR3 is 14 residues. DNA of the CDR3: TGTGCCAGCTCAAACGGGGGTGTTGGCTACGAGCAGTACTTC. Its translation is CASSNGGVGYEQYF.

The chain combines TRBV11-1 with TRBJ1-1; 7 bases agree with TRBD1. CDR3 length: 16 residues. CDR1 is SGHAT, CDR2 FQDESV, per germline (reference sequence). The V and J ends lost 3 bases and 5 bases, in that order; junction bases with no gene match: 12. This chain's CDR3 is CASSFYLRGVETEAFF. The CDR3, as DNA: TGTGCCAGCAGCTTTTACCTCAGGGGGGTAGAAACTGAAGCTTTCTTT.

J is TRBJ1-2 and V is TRBV12-3 or TRBV12-4, with D tentatively TRBD1 (6 bases). V lost 5 bases to trimming and J lost 7 bases, with 11 bases between them. This CDR3 is built from 12 residues. CDR3: CASSLTGFGYTF. CDR3 nucleotides: TGTGCCAGCAGTCTTACAGGGTTTGGCTACACCTTC.

The chain is built from TRBV6-9 and TRBJ1-2; D perhaps matches TRBD1 (6 bases). The CDR3 loop spans 13 amino acids. Germline assignment: CDR1 MNHGY and CDR2 SVAAGI. With 3 bases removed from V and 8 bases from J, the gap between germline ends came to 13 bases. CDR3 coding DNA: TGTGCCAGCAGTTACCTTGGGACATCGGGCTACACCTTC. Amino acids: CASSYLGTSGYTF.

The gene calls are TRBV11-2 and TRBJ1-2; D gene unclear. The germline V and J ends were trimmed by 5 bases and 6 bases, with 22 bases remaining between them. Germline V gene data show CDR1 as SGHAT and CDR2 as FQNNGV. The CDR3 consists of 16 residues. CDR3 sequence: CASSRADARRFDGYTF. The CDR3 DNA follows: TGTGCCAGCAGCCGAGCCGATGCCAGGCGCTTCGATGGCTACACCTTC. Drawing the rest from reference TRBV11-2 and TRBJ1-2, the complete variable domain is EAGVAQSPRYKIIEKRQSVAFWCNPISGHATLYWYQQILGQGPKLLIQFQNNGVVDDSQLPKDRFSAERLKGVDSTLKIQPAKLEDSAVYLCASSRADARRFDGYTFGSGTRLTVV.

The chain carries TRBV5-4 and TRBJ2-1; 7 bases match TRBD2. Losses at the gene ends were 0 bases for V and 7 bases for J; bases not matched to a gene: 10. CDR1 is SGHNT and CDR2 is YYREEE in the germline V gene (reference sequence). This CDR3 is built from 16 residues. CDR3 nucleotides: TGTGCCAGCAGCTTGGGGGCGGGAGCTTTGGAAAATGAGCAGTTCTTC. It specifies CASSLGAGALENEQFF.

The gene calls are TRBV4-3 and TRBJ1-3, with 10 bases identical to TRBD1. This CDR3 region has 19 residues. Germline trimming cut 0 bases from V and 4 bases from J; bases unmatched to any gene: 12. Germline V gene lookup returns CDR1 LGHNA and CDR2 YSLEER. The CDR3, as DNA: TGCGCCAGCAGCCAAGACCCCTACGGGACAGGGGTAAACGGAAACACCATATATTTT. This gives the protein CASSQDPYGTGVNGNTIYF.

The rearrangement links TRBV6-6 to TRBJ1-5; TRBD1 is a possible D gene (5 bases). The CDR3 is made up of 15 amino acids. V shed 7 bases and J shed 3 bases, with 16 bases lying between them. The germline CDR1 and CDR2 sequences are MNHNY and SVGAGI (reference sequence). In DNA, the CDR3 is TGTGCCAGCAAGGTGGGGCAGATAGACAATCAGCCCCAGCATTTT. Protein sequence: CASKVGQIDNQPQHF.

V usage is TRBV18 and J usage is TRBJ2-7; D not resolved. The V and J ends lost 3 bases and 2 bases respectively, with 11 bases between them. The CDR3 is 14 amino acids. Looked up from germline, CDR1 is KGHSH and CDR2 is LQKENI. Written as DNA, the CDR3 is TGTGCCAGCTCACCCCAAAGGCAGGCCTACGAGCAGTACTTC. This encodes CASSPQRQAYEQYF.

J is TRBJ2-3 and V is TRBV10-3; 10 positions match TRBD2. J was trimmed by 7 bases and V by 2 bases; bases with no gene match: 12. This CDR3 has 17 amino acids. CDR1 ENHRY and CDR2 SYGVKD come from the germline V gene. Here the CDR3 reads CAISEIEREGLWNTQYF. The DNA of the CDR3 is TGTGCCATCAGTGAGATCGAGCGGGAGGGCCTATGGAATACGCAGTATTTT.

The rearrangement uses TRBV6-5 and TRBJ2-5; the D gene is possibly TRBD2 (5 bases). V was trimmed by 2 bases and J by 3 bases, leaving 7 bases between them. The CDR3 is made up of 13 amino acids. The germline gives CDR1 MNHEY, CDR2 SVGAGI. The CDR3 here is CASSYPGKETQYF. The CDR3 bases are TGTGCCAGCAGTTACCCGGGAAAAGAGACCCAGTACTTC.

The chain couples TRBV7-8 to TRBJ2-1; D gene uncertain. From germline, CDR1 is SGHVS and CDR2 FQNEAQ. V was cut by 1 base and J by 0 bases, with 4 bases left in between. The CDR3 is 14 amino acids. CDR3 DNA sequence: TGTGCCAGCAGCTTAGGTTCCTCCTACAATGAGCAGTTCTTC. Translated: CASSLGSSYNEQFF. Full variable domain (missing parts from reference TRBV7-8 and TRBJ2-1): GAGVSQSPRYKVAKRGQDVALRCDPISGHVSLFWYQQALGQGPEFLTYFQNEAQLDKSGLPSDRFFAERPEGSVSTLKIQRTQQEDSAVYLCASSLGSSYNEQFFGPGTRLTVL.

The chain links TRBV6-4 to TRBJ2-3; 8 nucleotides agree with TRBD1. Losses at the gene ends were 4 bases for V and 6 bases for J; bases not matched to a gene: 9. Per the germline V gene, CDR1 is MRHNA and CDR2 is SNTAGT. The CDR3 spans 15 residues. The CDR3 bases are TGTGCCAGCAGTGTGACAGGGGAAGGTATGGATACGCAGTATTTT. As protein: CASSVTGEGMDTQYF.

The V call is TRBV5-1, the J call TRBJ2-7; perhaps D is TRBD1 or TRBD2 (5 bases each). The ends were cut back, 4 bases at V and 2 bases at J, with 22 bases in the middle. Germline values: CDR1 SGHRS, CDR2 YFSETQ. There are 17 residues in the CDR3. The CDR3 spells CASSPRPGAEEPYEQYF. Here the CDR3 DNA reads TGCGCCAGCAGCCCCCGGCCCGGGGCTGAGGAACCCTACGAGCAGTACTTC. Complete variable domain (other parts from reference TRBV5-1 and TRBJ2-7): KAGVTQTPRYLIKTRGQQVTLSCSPISGHRSVSWYQQTPGQGLQFLFEYFSETQRNKGNFPGRFSGRQFSNSRSEMNVSTLELGDSALYLCASSPRPGAEEPYEQYFGPGTRLTVT.